Following are 5 T cell receptor beta chains from one sample sequenced in a study of cytomegalovirus exposure and HLA in healthy donors (dated by TCRdb to about 2017). The library was generated by the immunoSEQ multiplex PCR assay. TCRdb carries this immuneACCESS record with in-frame sequences only. Its versions omit some clonotypes, under half of them owing to an unresolved V gene in the studies checked, with the rest unexplained. The sample includes approximately 82,000 clones, with around 95% observed a single time. The ten largest clones capture 0.55% to 0.75% of the sample. Sequences were obtained from PBMCs. The receptors shown here come from a woman between 18 and 29 years old in good health and CMV-seronegative.

The chain carries TRBV6-5 and TRBJ2-7, with D maybe TRBD1 (7 bases). There are 14 residues in the CDR3. CDR1 is MNHEY, CDR2 SVGAGI, per germline. Trimming left V 7 bases short and J 2 bases short, with 15 bases between. The CDR3 reads CASTRGGTAYEQYF. The DNA for the CDR3 is TGTGCCAGCACCCGAGGGGGGACAGCCTACGAGCAGTACTTC.

The V call is TRBV7-2, the J call TRBJ2-7; D is uncertain. The CDR3 runs to 14 residues. Germline lookup yields CDR1 SGHTA and CDR2 FQGNSA. V lost 1 base and J lost 2, with 9 bases in between. Here the CDR3 DNA reads TGTGCCAGCAGCTTAGATTGGCTGACCTACGAGCAGTACTTC. It is translated as CASSLDWLTYEQYF.

The V gene is TRBV9, the J gene TRBJ2-5, with D uncertain. V dropped 4 bases and J dropped 2 bases, with 9 bases sitting between them. The CDR3 runs 13 residues. Germline V gives CDR1 SGDLS, CDR2 YYNGEE. The CDR3 DNA is TGTGCCAGCAGCCCCCGTCTTCAAGAGACCCAGTACTTC. Its translation is CASSPRLQETQYF.

The genes are TRBV7-9 and TRBJ1-5; 9 nucleotides align to TRBD1. Trimming at V came to 1 base and at J to 4 bases, leaving 5 bases not matched to a gene. Germline CDR1 SEHNR, CDR2 FQNEAQ (reference sequence). The CDR3 loop spans 16 amino acids. CDR3 residues: CASSLGGQGRNQPQHF. The DNA for the CDR3 is TGTGCCAGCAGCTTAGGGGGACAGGGTAGAAATCAGCCCCAGCATTTT.

V and J are TRBV2 and TRBJ1-5; D is ambiguous. Deletions cut 3 bases from V and 6 bases from J, with 9 bases between. The length of the CDR3 is 13 residues. The germline CDR1 and CDR2 sequences are SNHLY and FYNNEI. CDR3 loop: CASSDGRGQPQHF. CDR3 in DNA: TGTGCCAGCAGTGATGGACGGGGTCAGCCCCAGCATTTT.